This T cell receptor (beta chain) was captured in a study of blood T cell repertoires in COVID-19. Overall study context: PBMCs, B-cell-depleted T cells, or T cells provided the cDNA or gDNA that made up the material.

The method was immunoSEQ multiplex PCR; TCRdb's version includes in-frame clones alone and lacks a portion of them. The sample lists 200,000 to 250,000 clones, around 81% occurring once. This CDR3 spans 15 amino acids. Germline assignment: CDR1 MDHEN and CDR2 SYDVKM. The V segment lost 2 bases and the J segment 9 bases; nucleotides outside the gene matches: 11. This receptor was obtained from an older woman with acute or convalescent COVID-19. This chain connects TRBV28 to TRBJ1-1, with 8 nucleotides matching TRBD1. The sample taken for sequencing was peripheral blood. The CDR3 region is CASSLRLGQGAKAFF. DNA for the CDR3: TGTGCCAGCAGTTTAAGACTCGGGCAGGGGGCCAAAGCTTTCTTT.